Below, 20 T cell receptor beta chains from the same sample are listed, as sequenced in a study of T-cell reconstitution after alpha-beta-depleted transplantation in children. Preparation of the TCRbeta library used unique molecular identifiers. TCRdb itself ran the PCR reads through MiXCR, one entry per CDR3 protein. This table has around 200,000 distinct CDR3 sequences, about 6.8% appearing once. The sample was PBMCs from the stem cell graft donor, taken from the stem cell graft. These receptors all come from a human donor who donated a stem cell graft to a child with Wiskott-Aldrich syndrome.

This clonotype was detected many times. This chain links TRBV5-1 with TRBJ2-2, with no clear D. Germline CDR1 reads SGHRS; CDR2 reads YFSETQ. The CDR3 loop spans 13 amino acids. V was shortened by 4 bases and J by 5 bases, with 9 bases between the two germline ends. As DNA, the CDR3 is TGCGCCAGCAGCCCTGAACGTACCGGGGAGCTGTTTTTT. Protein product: CASSPERTGELFF. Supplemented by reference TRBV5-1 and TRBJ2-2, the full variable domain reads KAGVTQTPRYLIKTRGQQVTLSCSPISGHRSVSWYQQTPGQGLQFLFEYFSETQRNKGNFPGRFSGRQFSNSRSEMNVSTLELGDSALYLCASSPERTGELFFGEGSRLTVL.

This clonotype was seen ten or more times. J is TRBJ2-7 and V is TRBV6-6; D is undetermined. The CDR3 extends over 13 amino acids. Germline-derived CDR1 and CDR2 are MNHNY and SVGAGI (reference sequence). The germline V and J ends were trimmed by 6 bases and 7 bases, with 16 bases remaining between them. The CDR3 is CASSLGTPGEQYF. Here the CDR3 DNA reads TGTGCCAGCAGCCTAGGAACTCCCGGGGAGCAGTACTTC.

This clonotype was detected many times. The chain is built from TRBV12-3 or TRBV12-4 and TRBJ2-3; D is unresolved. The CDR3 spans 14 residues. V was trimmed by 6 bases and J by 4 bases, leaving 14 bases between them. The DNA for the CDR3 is TGTGCCAGCAGCCCGAACAAAGCATCAGATACGCAGTATTTT. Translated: CASSPNKASDTQYF.

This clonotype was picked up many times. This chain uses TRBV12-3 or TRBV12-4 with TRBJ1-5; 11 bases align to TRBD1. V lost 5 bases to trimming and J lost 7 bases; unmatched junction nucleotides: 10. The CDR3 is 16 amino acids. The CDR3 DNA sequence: TGTGCCAGCAGTCGGGACAGGGGGACGGTCAACCAGCCCCAGCATTTT. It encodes CASSRDRGTVNQPQHF.

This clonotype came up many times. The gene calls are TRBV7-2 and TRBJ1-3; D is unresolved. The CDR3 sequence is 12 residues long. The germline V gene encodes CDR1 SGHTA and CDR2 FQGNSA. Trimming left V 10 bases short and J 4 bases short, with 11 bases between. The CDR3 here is CAKDPEGNTIYF. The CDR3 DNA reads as TGTGCCAAGGACCCTGAAGGAAACACCATATATTTT.

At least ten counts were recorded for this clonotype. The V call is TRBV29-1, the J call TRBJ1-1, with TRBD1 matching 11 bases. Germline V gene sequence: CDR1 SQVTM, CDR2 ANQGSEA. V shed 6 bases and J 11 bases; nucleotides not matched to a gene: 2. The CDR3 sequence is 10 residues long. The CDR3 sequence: CSVGQGAAFF. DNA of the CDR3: TGCAGCGTCGGACAGGGGGCTGCTTTCTTT.

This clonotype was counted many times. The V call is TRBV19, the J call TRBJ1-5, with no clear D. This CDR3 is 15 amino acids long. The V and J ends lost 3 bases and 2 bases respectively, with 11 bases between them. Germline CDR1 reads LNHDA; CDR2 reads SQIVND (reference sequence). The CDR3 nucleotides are TGTGCCAGTAGTATTTCTGGAGGCGGCAATCAGCCCCAGCATTTT. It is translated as CASSISGGGNQPQHF.

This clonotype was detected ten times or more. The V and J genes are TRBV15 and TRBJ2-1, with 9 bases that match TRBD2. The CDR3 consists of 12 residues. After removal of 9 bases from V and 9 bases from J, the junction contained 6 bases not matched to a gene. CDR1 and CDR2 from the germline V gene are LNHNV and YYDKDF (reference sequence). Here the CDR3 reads CATRGGRSEQFF. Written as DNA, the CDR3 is TGTGCCACGCGGGGGGGCCGCAGTGAGCAGTTCTTC.

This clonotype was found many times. The CDR3 is CSVQIDRPVTQYF. The DNA of the CDR3 is TGCAGCGTTCAAATCGACCGTCCAGTGACCCAGTACTTC. The V call is TRBV29-1, the J call TRBJ2-5; D uncertain. This CDR3 comprises 13 residues. CDR1 SQVTM and CDR2 ANQGSEA come from the germline V gene. Trimming stripped 5 bases from V and 7 bases from J, with 17 bases between.

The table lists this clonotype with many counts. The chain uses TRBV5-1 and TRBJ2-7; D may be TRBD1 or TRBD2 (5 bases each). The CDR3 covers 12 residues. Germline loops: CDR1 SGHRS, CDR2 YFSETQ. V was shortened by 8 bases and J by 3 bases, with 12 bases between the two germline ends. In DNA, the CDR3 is TGCGCCAGAAGGGACCTTTACTACGAGCAGTACTTC. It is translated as CARRDLYYEQYF. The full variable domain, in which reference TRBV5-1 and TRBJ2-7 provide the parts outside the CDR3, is KAGVTQTPRYLIKTRGQQVTLSCSPISGHRSVSWYQQTPGQGLQFLFEYFSETQRNKGNFPGRFSGRQFSNSRSEMNVSTLELGDSALYLCARRDLYYEQYFGPGTRLTVT.

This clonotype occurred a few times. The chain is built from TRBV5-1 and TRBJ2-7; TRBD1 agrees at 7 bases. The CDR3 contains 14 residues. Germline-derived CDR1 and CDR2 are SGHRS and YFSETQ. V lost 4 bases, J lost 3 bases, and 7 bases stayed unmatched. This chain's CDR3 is CASSPRQGNYEQYF. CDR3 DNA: TGCGCCAGCAGCCCGAGACAGGGAAACTACGAGCAGTACTTC.

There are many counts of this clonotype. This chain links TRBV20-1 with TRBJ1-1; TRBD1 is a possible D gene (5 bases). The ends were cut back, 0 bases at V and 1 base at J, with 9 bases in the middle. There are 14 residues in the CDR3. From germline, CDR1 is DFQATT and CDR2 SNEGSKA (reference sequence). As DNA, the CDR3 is TGCAGTGCTAGAGATCTCCAGGGGAACACTGAAGCTTTCTTT. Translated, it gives CSARDLQGNTEAFF.

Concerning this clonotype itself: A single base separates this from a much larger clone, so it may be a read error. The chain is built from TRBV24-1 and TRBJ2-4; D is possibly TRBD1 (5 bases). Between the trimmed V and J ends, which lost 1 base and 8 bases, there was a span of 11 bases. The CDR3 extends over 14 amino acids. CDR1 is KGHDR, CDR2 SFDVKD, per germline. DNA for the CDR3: TGTGCCACCAGTGATTTAGGGGAAGGGGACATTCAGTACTTC. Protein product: CATSDLGEGDIQYF.

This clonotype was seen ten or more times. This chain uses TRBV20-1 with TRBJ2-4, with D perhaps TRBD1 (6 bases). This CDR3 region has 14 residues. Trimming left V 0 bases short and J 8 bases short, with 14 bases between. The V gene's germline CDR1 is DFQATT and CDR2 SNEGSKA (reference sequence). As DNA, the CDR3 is TGCAGTGCTAGAGATACAGGGTCTGTGGACATTCAGTACTTC. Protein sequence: CSARDTGSVDIQYF.

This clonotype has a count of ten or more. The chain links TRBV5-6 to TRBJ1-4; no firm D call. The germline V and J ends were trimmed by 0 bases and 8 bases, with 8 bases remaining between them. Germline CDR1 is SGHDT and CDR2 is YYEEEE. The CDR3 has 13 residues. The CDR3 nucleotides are TGTGCCAGCAGCTTGGTAACTGGGGAAAAACTGTTTTTT. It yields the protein CASSLVTGEKLFF.

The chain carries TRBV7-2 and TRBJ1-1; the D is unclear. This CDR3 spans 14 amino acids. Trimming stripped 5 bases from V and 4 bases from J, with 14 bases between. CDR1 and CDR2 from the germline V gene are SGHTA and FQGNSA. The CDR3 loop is CASSPQALATEAFF. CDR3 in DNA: TGTGCCAGCAGCCCCCAGGCGCTGGCCACTGAAGCTTTCTTT.

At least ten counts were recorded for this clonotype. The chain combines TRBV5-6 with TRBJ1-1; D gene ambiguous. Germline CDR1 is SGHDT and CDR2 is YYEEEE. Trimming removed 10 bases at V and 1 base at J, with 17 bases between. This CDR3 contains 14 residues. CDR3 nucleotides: TGTGCCTATACTCAACCCGGTTCGAACACTGAAGCTTTCTTT. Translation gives CAYTQPGSNTEAFF.

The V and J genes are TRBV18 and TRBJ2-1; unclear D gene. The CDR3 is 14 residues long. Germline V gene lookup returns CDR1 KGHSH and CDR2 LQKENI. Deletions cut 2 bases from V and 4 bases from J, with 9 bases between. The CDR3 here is CASSPVAAYNEQFF. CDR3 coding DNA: TGTGCCAGCTCACCAGTAGCTGCATACAATGAGCAGTTCTTC.

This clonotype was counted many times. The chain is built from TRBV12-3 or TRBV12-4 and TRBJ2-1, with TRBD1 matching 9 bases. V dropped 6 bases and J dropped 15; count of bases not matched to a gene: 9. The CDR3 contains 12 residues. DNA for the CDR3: TGTGCCAGCAGCCCCGTCCGGGACAGGGTGTTCTTC. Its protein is CASSPVRDRVFF.

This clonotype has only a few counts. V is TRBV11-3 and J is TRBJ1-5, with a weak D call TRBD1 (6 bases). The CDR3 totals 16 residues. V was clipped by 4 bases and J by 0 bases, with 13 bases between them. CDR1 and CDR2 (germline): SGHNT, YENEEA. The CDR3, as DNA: TGTGCCAGCAGCTCCCATAGGGGGTATAGCAATCAGCCCCAGCATTTT. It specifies CASSSHRGYSNQPQHF.